These 20 T cell receptor beta chains were sequenced from one sample in a study of identical twins. One entry per CDR3 protein results from TCRdb running MiXCR on the 5' RACE reads. This sample has around 1.7 million distinct CDR3 sequences, with 32% found just once. Specimen: cord blood. The receptors here all came from a newborn girl in good health.

This clonotype came up a few times. Here the CDR3 DNA reads TGTGCCAGCAGCCAAGACGACGCGGGGAATACCCAGCATTTT. The encoded protein is CASSQDDAGNTQHF. This sequence joins TRBV4-2 and TRBJ1-5, with no clear D. V lost 0 bases, J lost 11 bases, and 14 bases lay in between. This CDR3 contains 14 residues. Germline V lookup: CDR1 LGHNA, CDR2 YNFKEQ.

Of note for this clonotype: Relative to the germline gene, one junction end is altered; a read error may explain this. This rearrangement joins TRBV11-2 to TRBJ2-3; D uncertain. The CDR3 has 12 amino acids. The germline gives CDR1 SGHAT, CDR2 FQNNGV. DNA for the CDR3: TGTGCCGGCAGACGGGCAACAGATACGCAGTATTTT. It yields the protein CAGRRATDTQYF.

The chain has TRBV27 and TRBJ1-2, with a possible D match to TRBD1 (5 bases). With 8 bases removed from V and 6 bases from J, the gap between germline ends came to 28 bases. The CDR3 runs to 17 residues. Germline loops: CDR1 MNHEY, CDR2 SMNVEV (reference sequence). For the CDR3, the DNA is TGTGCCAGCCGTCCCCGGGGCCTCCTCCAGGACCTCAATGGCTACACCTTC. Protein sequence: CASRPRGLLQDLNGYTF.

V usage is TRBV11-3 and J usage is TRBJ2-3, with TRBD2 identical over 9 bases. CDR3 size: 18 residues. Germline trimming cut 0 bases from V and 4 bases from J; bases unmatched to any gene: 11. Germline V CDR1 and CDR2: SGHNT, YENEEA. The CDR3 region is CASSLERFRGRAPDTQYF. For the CDR3, the DNA is TGTGCCAGCAGCTTAGAGAGGTTTCGCGGGAGGGCTCCAGATACGCAGTATTTT.

This clonotype was seen just once. The J gene is TRBJ2-5, the V gene TRBV14; D may be TRBD1 or TRBD2 (5 bases each). In germline, CDR1 is SGHDN, CDR2 FVKESK. CDR3 length: 15 residues. V lost 2 bases and J 4 bases, leaving 14 bases between the germline ends. CDR3 region: CASSQINPGRETQYF. The DNA of the CDR3 is TGTGCCAGCAGCCAAATAAATCCAGGGAGAGAGACCCAGTACTTC. Full variable domain (rest looked up from reference TRBV14 and TRBJ2-5): EAGVTQFPSHSVIEKGQTVTLRCDPISGHDNLYWYRRVMGKEIKFLLHFVKESKQDESGMPNNRFLAERTGGTYSTLKVQPAELEDSGVYFCASSQINPGRETQYFGPGTRLLVL.

This clonotype was observed a handful of times. This chain connects TRBV6-5 to TRBJ2-1; no definite D call. Germline V lookup: CDR1 MNHEY, CDR2 SVGAGI. Trimming cost V 2 bases and J 4 bases, with 12 bases left between them. This CDR3 has 15 amino acids. The CDR3 protein is CASSYGRIAYNEQFF. The CDR3 bases are TGTGCCAGCAGTTACGGCCGCATAGCTTACAATGAGCAGTTCTTC.

This chain uses TRBV12-5 with TRBJ2-2; no clear D gene. Germline lookup yields CDR1 LGHNT and CDR2 FRNRAP. V shed 4 bases and J shed 5 bases, with 8 bases lying between them. This CDR3 has 13 residues. CDR3 bases: TGTGCTAGTGGTTCGCGTACTACCGGGGAGCTGTTTTTT. Protein product: CASGSRTTGELFF.

The rearrangement uses TRBV7-9 and TRBJ2-7; a possible D gene is TRBD2 (5 bases). CDR1 and CDR2 from the germline V gene are SEHNR and FQNEAQ (reference sequence). The CDR3 loop spans 11 amino acids. Deletions cut 7 bases from V and 5 bases from J, with 9 bases between. The CDR3 sequence is CASTEGNEQYF. DNA for the CDR3: TGTGCCAGCACTGAGGGTAACGAGCAGTACTTC.

This rearrangement joins TRBV20-1 to TRBJ2-1; unclear D gene. This CDR3 comprises 14 residues. Between the trimmed V and J ends, which lost 4 bases and 0 bases, there was a span of 10 bases. Germline V lookup: CDR1 DFQATT, CDR2 SNEGSKA (reference sequence). Written as DNA, the CDR3 is TGCAGTGCTATTGCGATAAGCTCCTACAATGAGCAGTTCTTC. Translated: CSAIAISSYNEQFF.

The rearrangement links TRBV20-1 to TRBJ2-5; D may be TRBD2 (6 bases). There are 15 residues in the CDR3. V lost 1 base to trimming and J lost 3 bases, with 15 bases between them. Germline-derived CDR1 and CDR2 are DFQATT and SNEGSKA (reference sequence). The CDR3: CSARVLAGIEETQYF. CDR3 bases: TGCAGTGCTAGAGTCTTGGCGGGGATTGAAGAGACCCAGTACTTC.

To note about this clonotype: This may come from a read error, since a much larger clone is one base off. The chain has TRBV20-1 and TRBJ2-1; 11 nucleotides line up with TRBD2. The V gene's germline CDR1 is DFQATT and CDR2 SNEGSKA (reference sequence). This CDR3 is built from 16 residues. CDR3 bases: TGCAGTGCTCCTACTAGCGGGAGAGGTTCCTACAATGAGCACTTCTTC. This translates into CSAPTSGRGSYNEHFF.

The chain couples TRBV5-1 to TRBJ1-2; 11 bases line up with TRBD1. Germline V gene sequence: CDR1 SGHRS, CDR2 YFSETQ. The CDR3 runs 18 residues. The V and J ends lost 2 bases and 2 bases, in that order; junction bases with no gene match: 11. As DNA, the CDR3 is TGCGCCAGCAGCTTTTTTGGGGCGGACAGGGGGCTAAACTATGGCTACACCTTC. Its protein product is CASSFFGADRGLNYGYTF.

This rearrangement joins TRBV5-1 to TRBJ2-5, with 12 nucleotides matching TRBD2. From germline, CDR1 is SGHRS and CDR2 YFSETQ. Unmatched junction bases numbered 8, after V lost 4 bases and J lost 4 bases. CDR3 length: 16 amino acids. The CDR3: CASSKTSGSLSETQYF. CDR3 DNA sequence: TGCGCCAGCAGCAAGACTAGCGGGAGTCTTTCAGAGACCCAGTACTTC. Using reference TRBV5-1 and TRBJ2-5 for the parts outside the CDR3, the full variable domain is KAGVTQTPRYLIKTRGQQVTLSCSPISGHRSVSWYQQTPGQGLQFLFEYFSETQRNKGNFPGRFSGRQFSNSRSEMNVSTLELGDSALYLCASSKTSGSLSETQYFGPGTRLLVL.

There are a few counts of this clonotype. This rearrangement joins TRBV6-6 to TRBJ2-3; 8 bases are a match to TRBD1. J lost 5 bases, V lost 4 bases, and 2 bases had no gene match. From germline, CDR1 is MNHNY and CDR2 SVGAGI (reference sequence). CDR3 length: 13 amino acids. The CDR3: CASSCRGQDTQYF. The CDR3 DNA is TGTGCCAGCAGTTGCAGGGGGCAAGATACGCAGTATTTT.

This sequence joins TRBV7-9 and TRBJ2-5; D may be TRBD2 (6 bases). Germline V gene data show CDR1 as SEHNR and CDR2 as FQNEAQ (reference sequence). The CDR3 consists of 15 residues. V was trimmed by 3 bases and J by 11 bases, leaving 22 bases between them. The CDR3 loop is CASSFGGTRYNEQYF. As DNA, the CDR3 is TGTGCCAGCAGCTTCGGCGGGACCCGCTACAATGAGCAGTACTTC.

This clonotype has a handful of counts. Relative to the germline gene, one junction end is altered; a read error may explain this. This rearrangement joins TRBV27 to TRBJ1-5, with unresolved D. In germline, CDR1 is MNHEY, CDR2 SMNVEV (reference sequence). The length of the CDR3 is 15 residues. Here the CDR3 DNA reads TGTGCCAGCGGTTTGAAGGCCTATAGCAATCAGCCCCAGCATTTT. Translated: CASGLKAYSNQPQHF.

The V call is TRBV6-1, the J call TRBJ1-2; D remains unclear. V was cut by 4 bases and J by 1 base, with 13 bases left in between. In germline, CDR1 is MNHNS, CDR2 SASEGT. This CDR3 has 15 amino acids. In nucleotides, the CDR3 is TGTGCCAGCAGTGGATCCCCGGAGTTTAACTATGGCTACACCTTC. It is translated as CASSGSPEFNYGYTF.

The CDR3 sequence: CASSLVTINQPQHF. CDR3 nucleotide sequence: TGCGCCAGCAGCTTGGTTACGATCAATCAGCCCCAGCATTTT. V and J are TRBV5-1 and TRBJ1-5; D uncertain. V was shortened by 0 bases and J by 3 bases, with 7 bases between the two germline ends. Germline CDR1 and CDR2: SGHRS and YFSETQ. This CDR3 has 14 amino acids.

This clonotype was detected a few times. This chain joins TRBV20-1 and TRBJ1-5; D is perhaps TRBD1 (5 bases). Trimming took 6 bases from V and 3 from J, leaving 15 bases between them. CDR3 size: 14 residues. Germline values: CDR1 DFQATT, CDR2 SNEGSKA (reference sequence). The CDR3 here is CSAAGGTHNQPQHF. CDR3 DNA: TGCAGTGCCGCCGGAGGGACCCACAATCAGCCCCAGCATTTT.

On this clonotype itself: The junction does not match germline at one end; this may be a read error. The chain joins TRBV20-1 to TRBJ2-3; D perhaps matches TRBD2 (5 bases). This CDR3 contains 14 residues. Germline CDR1 is DFQATT and CDR2 is SNEGSKA (reference sequence). As DNA, the CDR3 is TGCAGTGCTAGGCCCCCCTCTAGCACAGATACGCGGTATTTT. This gives the protein CSARPPSSTDTRYF.